The 2 T cell receptor beta chains below come from one sample, sequenced in a study of blood T cell repertoires in COVID-19. Clones were read by immunoSEQ multiplex PCR, and TCRdb kept only the in-frame ones, dropping some. The data contain 450,000 or so clones, about 88% of them singletons. Sequenced material: peripheral blood. These receptors were obtained from a man between 18 and 35 years old with COVID-19, enrolled during active disease.

The chain employs TRBV19 and TRBJ1-4; D possibly corresponds to TRBD1 (5 bases). The CDR3 contains 12 residues. Trimming removed 4 bases from V and 11 bases from J, with 11 bases in between. The germline gives CDR1 LNHDA, CDR2 SQIVND (reference sequence). The CDR3 reads CASSTDSTKLFF. CDR3 sequence (DNA): TGTGCCAGTAGTACCGACAGTACTAAACTGTTTTTT.

The rearrangement links TRBV24-1 to TRBJ1-5; possibly TRBD1 for D (5 bases). CDR1 is KGHDR and CDR2 is SFDVKD in the germline V gene. This CDR3 has 16 residues. V gave up 4 bases and J gave up 2 bases, with 14 bases separating them. The CDR3, as DNA: TGTGCCACCAGTGACGCACGGGGACTAGGCAATCAGCCCCAGCATTTT. Amino acid sequence: CATSDARGLGNQPQHF.